This is a list of T cell receptor beta chains from one sample in a study of cytomegalovirus exposure and HLA in healthy donors. Assay used: immunoSEQ multiplex PCR; TCRdb lists only in-frame clones, some missing. The sample lists roughly 130,000 clones; 83% were seen once. The sample taken for sequencing was PBMCs. The source of these receptors is a girl aged 2 to 9 in good health and CMV-seronegative. Each CDR3 is given with its conserved first and last residue. Each record gives: J gene, clone size, V gene, D gene, CDR3 protein, CDR3 DNA. A D gene is named only where the DNA matches it firmly. The size of a clone is reported for some rows only, either as once, few or many, or as a class for expanded clones.

j_call: TRBJ2-7; clone_size: -; v_call: TRBV27; d_call: -; cdr3_aa: CASSRGSYEQYF; cdr3_nt: TGTGCCAGCAGTAGGGGGTCCTACGAGCAGTACTTC
j_call: TRBJ2-1; clone_size: -; v_call: TRBV4-1; d_call: -; cdr3_aa: CASSQVRGGTIEQFF; cdr3_nt: TGCGCCAGCAGCCAAGTCCGAGGGGGAACCATTGAGCAGTTCTTC
j_call: TRBJ2-3; clone_size: -; v_call: TRBV5-5; d_call: TRBD2; cdr3_aa: CASSAGLAASTDTQYF; cdr3_nt: TGTGCCAGCAGCGCGGGACTAGCGGCTAGCACAGATACGCAGTATTTT
j_call: TRBJ2-7; clone_size: -; v_call: TRBV27; d_call: TRBD2; cdr3_aa: CASSSGTSGKIGSYEQYF; cdr3_nt: TGTGCCAGCAGTTCCGGGACTAGCGGGAAAATTGGGTCCTACGAGCAGTACTTC
j_call: TRBJ1-1; clone_size: -; v_call: TRBV5-1; d_call: -; cdr3_aa: CASSPQGLATEAFF; cdr3_nt: TGCGCCAGCAGCCCCCAGGGGCTGGCCACTGAAGCTTTCTTT
j_call: TRBJ2-1; clone_size: -; v_call: TRBV7-3; d_call: -; cdr3_aa: CASSAQGYEQFF; cdr3_nt: TGTGCCAGCAGCGCACAGGGTTATGAGCAGTTCTTC
j_call: TRBJ2-5; clone_size: -; v_call: TRBV5-4; d_call: TRBD2; cdr3_aa: CASRMGLAGGQETQYF; cdr3_nt: TGTGCCAGCAGGATGGGACTAGCGGGGGGTCAAGAGACCCAGTACTTC
j_call: TRBJ2-7; clone_size: once; v_call: TRBV18; d_call: TRBD1; cdr3_aa: CASSPRGQSSYEQYF; cdr3_nt: TGTGCCAGCTCACCACGGGGACAGAGCTCCTACGAGCAGTACTTC
j_call: TRBJ2-2; clone_size: once; v_call: TRBV4-1; d_call: TRBD1; cdr3_aa: CASSGGQGVLTGELFF; cdr3_nt: TGCGCCAGCTCCGGGGGACAGGGGGTATTGACCGGGGAGCTGTTTTTT
j_call: TRBJ1-1; clone_size: -; v_call: TRBV6-5; d_call: -; cdr3_aa: CASRLQGTNTEAFF; cdr3_nt: TGTGCCAGCAGATTACAGGGAACGAACACTGAAGCTTTCTTT
j_call: TRBJ2-1; clone_size: once; v_call: TRBV2; d_call: -; cdr3_aa: CASSEPPNEQFF; cdr3_nt: TGTGCCAGCAGTGAACCCCCAAATGAGCAGTTCTTC
j_call: TRBJ1-1; clone_size: once; v_call: TRBV7-9; d_call: -; cdr3_aa: CASSLARDTWANTEAFF; cdr3_nt: TGTGCCAGCAGCTTAGCCCGGGACACCTGGGCGAACACTGAAGCTTTCTTT
j_call: TRBJ1-3; clone_size: -; v_call: TRBV4-3; d_call: -; cdr3_aa: CASSQGSGAHGNTIYF; cdr3_nt: TGCGCCAGCAGCCAAGGATCAGGGGCGCATGGAAACACCATATATTTT
j_call: TRBJ2-7; clone_size: few; v_call: TRBV5-1; d_call: TRBD1; cdr3_aa: CASSPWGDRGHEQYF; cdr3_nt: TGCGCCAGCAGCCCTTGGGGGGACAGGGGACACGAGCAGTACTTC
j_call: TRBJ2-1; clone_size: -; v_call: TRBV19; d_call: TRBD1; cdr3_aa: CASSRGLGNNEQFF; cdr3_nt: TGTGCCAGTAGCAGGGGGCTAGGGAACAATGAGCAGTTCTTC
j_call: TRBJ1-6; clone_size: -; v_call: TRBV4-2; d_call: -; cdr3_aa: CASSPLGQLNSPLHF; cdr3_nt: TGTGCCAGCAGCCCACTGGGACAACTAAATTCACCCCTCCACTTT
j_call: TRBJ2-4; clone_size: once; v_call: TRBV19; d_call: -; cdr3_aa: CASSSVKNIQYF; cdr3_nt: TGTGCCAGTAGTTCCGTCAAAAACATTCAGTACTTC
j_call: TRBJ2-3; clone_size: -; v_call: TRBV27; d_call: TRBD1; cdr3_aa: CASSLRGQGAGDTQYF; cdr3_nt: TGTGCCAGCAGTTTAAGGGGACAGGGGGCGGGAGATACGCAGTATTTT
j_call: TRBJ1-2; clone_size: -; v_call: TRBV7-6; d_call: TRBD1; cdr3_aa: CASSLAPGTEKTSNGYTF; cdr3_nt: TGTGCCAGCAGCTTAGCCCCCGGGACAGAGAAGACCAGCAATGGCTACACCTTC
j_call: TRBJ2-7; clone_size: -; v_call: TRBV30; d_call: -; cdr3_aa: CAWSVRGAAYEQYF; cdr3_nt: TGTGCCTGGAGTGTACGGGGGGCGGCCTACGAGCAGTACTTC
j_call: TRBJ2-4; clone_size: -; v_call: TRBV19; d_call: TRBD1; cdr3_aa: CASSIPGQGAGNIQYF; cdr3_nt: TGTGCCAGTAGTATTCCGGGACAGGGGGCGGGAAACATTCAGTACTTC
j_call: TRBJ1-1; clone_size: -; v_call: TRBV30; d_call: -; cdr3_aa: CAWRARDDTEAFF; cdr3_nt: TGTGCCTGGAGGGCGCGGGACGACACTGAAGCTTTCTTT
j_call: TRBJ1-1; clone_size: -; v_call: TRBV27; d_call: TRBD1; cdr3_aa: CASSQTGFWAEAFF; cdr3_nt: TGTGCCAGCAGTCAGACAGGGTTTTGGGCTGAAGCTTTCTTT
j_call: TRBJ2-2; clone_size: -; v_call: TRBV5-1; d_call: TRBD2; cdr3_aa: CASSGGLAGGHATGELFF; cdr3_nt: TGCGCCAGCAGCGGGGGACTAGCGGGAGGGCATGCCACCGGGGAGCTGTTTTTT
j_call: TRBJ2-2; clone_size: -; v_call: TRBV11-2; d_call: TRBD2; cdr3_aa: CASSLGDSGRAGELFF; cdr3_nt: TGTGCCAGCAGCTTAGGGGATAGCGGGAGGGCCGGGGAGCTGTTTTTT
j_call: TRBJ2-5; clone_size: -; v_call: TRBV7-9; d_call: TRBD2; cdr3_aa: CASSLVTGGPWETQYF; cdr3_nt: TGTGCCAGCAGCTTAGTAACGGGAGGGCCGTGGGAGACCCAGTACTTC
j_call: TRBJ2-7; clone_size: -; v_call: TRBV4-1; d_call: -; cdr3_aa: CASSQEIGDEQYF; cdr3_nt: TGCGCCAGCAGCCAAGAGATCGGGGACGAGCAGTACTTC
j_call: TRBJ2-5; clone_size: -; v_call: TRBV9; d_call: TRBD2; cdr3_aa: CASSAVAGRAKETQYF; cdr3_nt: TGTGCCAGCAGCGCTGTAGCGGGGAGGGCTAAAGAGACCCAGTACTTC
j_call: TRBJ1-2; clone_size: once; v_call: TRBV2; d_call: -; cdr3_aa: CASRRQSNPNYGYTF; cdr3_nt: TGTGCCAGCAGGCGGCAGAGTAACCCTAACTATGGCTACACCTTC
j_call: TRBJ2-7; clone_size: -; v_call: TRBV4-1; d_call: -; cdr3_aa: CASSRIEETDYEQYF; cdr3_nt: TGCGCCAGCAGTCGTATCGAGGAGACGGATTACGAGCAGTACTTC
j_call: TRBJ1-1; clone_size: -; v_call: TRBV27; d_call: -; cdr3_aa: CASSRAGGTEAFF; cdr3_nt: TGTGCCAGCAGTCGAGCCGGGGGGACTGAAGCTTTCTTT
j_call: TRBJ2-7; clone_size: -; v_call: TRBV7-3; d_call: -; cdr3_aa: CASSLMGAGSSYEQYF; cdr3_nt: TGTGCCAGCAGCTTAATGGGGGCAGGGAGCTCCTACGAGCAGTACTTC
j_call: TRBJ2-5; clone_size: -; v_call: TRBV9; d_call: -; cdr3_aa: CASSVREASQETQYF; cdr3_nt: TGTGCCAGCAGCGTCCGAGAGGCTTCTCAAGAGACCCAGTACTTC
j_call: TRBJ2-3; clone_size: -; v_call: TRBV7-9; d_call: -; cdr3_aa: CASSDRFSTDTQYF; cdr3_nt: TGTGCCAGCAGTGACAGGTTTAGCACAGATACGCAGTATTTT
j_call: TRBJ1-5; clone_size: -; v_call: TRBV4-1; d_call: -; cdr3_aa: CASSQELGQLNQPQHF; cdr3_nt: TGCGCCAGCAGCCAAGAATTAGGACAGCTTAATCAGCCCCAGCATTTT
j_call: TRBJ1-5; clone_size: -; v_call: TRBV6-6; d_call: -; cdr3_aa: CASSNRPGEQPQHF; cdr3_nt: TGTGCCAGCAGCAACCGTCCAGGGGAACAGCCCCAGCATTTT
j_call: TRBJ2-1; clone_size: -; v_call: TRBV11-2; d_call: TRBD1; cdr3_aa: CASSPTIGGPYNEQFF; cdr3_nt: TGTGCCAGCAGCCCAACGATAGGGGGCCCCTACAATGAGCAGTTCTTC
j_call: TRBJ2-7; clone_size: -; v_call: TRBV6-6; d_call: TRBD2; cdr3_aa: CASSYSIAGGSYEQYF; cdr3_nt: TGTGCCAGCAGTTACTCAATAGCGGGAGGGTCCTACGAGCAGTACTTC
j_call: TRBJ2-7; clone_size: -; v_call: TRBV13; d_call: TRBD2; cdr3_aa: CASSLYSTSGPYEQYF; cdr3_nt: TGTGCCAGCAGCCTCTACTCGACTAGCGGTCCCTACGAGCAGTACTTC
j_call: TRBJ2-3; clone_size: -; v_call: TRBV28; d_call: TRBD1; cdr3_aa: CASSRRDRVRDTQYF; cdr3_nt: TGTGCCAGCAGTCGGAGGGACAGGGTAAGAGATACGCAGTATTTT
j_call: TRBJ2-7; clone_size: -; v_call: TRBV5-1; d_call: TRBD2; cdr3_aa: CASSLTSGGRSSYEQYF; cdr3_nt: TGCGCCAGCAGCCTGACTAGCGGGGGGCGGAGCTCCTACGAGCAGTACTTC
j_call: TRBJ2-7; clone_size: -; v_call: TRBV6-6; d_call: TRBD1; cdr3_aa: CASSLTGDEQYF; cdr3_nt: TGTGCCAGCAGTTTGACAGGGGACGAGCAGTACTTC
j_call: TRBJ2-7; clone_size: few; v_call: TRBV11-2; d_call: TRBD2; cdr3_aa: CASRHEPSGATYEQYF; cdr3_nt: TGTGCCAGCAGGCATGAGCCAAGCGGGGCAACCTACGAGCAGTACTTC
j_call: TRBJ2-2; clone_size: -; v_call: TRBV6-5; d_call: TRBD1; cdr3_aa: CASSPRTGGTGELFF; cdr3_nt: TGTGCCAGCAGCCCCAGGACAGGGGGCACCGGGGAGCTGTTTTTT
j_call: TRBJ2-5; clone_size: -; v_call: TRBV6-5; d_call: TRBD1; cdr3_aa: CASSSLGGAMGEQYF; cdr3_nt: TGTGCCAGCAGTTCCTTAGGGGGCGCGATGGGGGAGCAGTACTTC
j_call: TRBJ1-2; clone_size: -; v_call: TRBV4-1; d_call: TRBD1; cdr3_aa: CASSQGLGQDYGYTF; cdr3_nt: TGCGCCAGCAGCCAAGGGTTGGGACAGGACTATGGCTACACCTTC